The rows below give T cell receptor beta chains drawn from one sample of a study of immune heterogeneity within non-small cell lung tumors. Via MiXCR, TCRdb re-called the multiplex PCR reads, giving one row per CDR3 protein. The sample has approximately 2,000 distinct CDR3 sequences, about 32% seen once. The specimen was lung tumor tissue. Source of these receptors: a man in his 70s with non-small cell lung cancer. CDR3s include the opening cysteine and the closing phenylalanine or tryptophan.

TRBJ2-7,15,TRBV28,CASTRAGGGSYEQYF
TRBJ2-5,17,TRBV24-1,CATSQGKGGPWQETQYF
TRBJ2-7,14,TRBV18,CASSPTSRGDEQYF
TRBJ1-6,15,TRBV6-2/TRBV6-3,CASPGEGSYNSPLHF
TRBJ1-2,13,TRBV2,CASRQGLNYGYTF
TRBJ1-5,15,TRBV20-1,CSARDEGGQHQPQHF
TRBJ1-3,14,TRBV2,CASSGHRSGNTIYF
TRBJ1-2,13,TRBV6-2/TRBV6-3,CASSPQGGYGYTF
TRBJ2-3,15,TRBV9,CASSAQTSATDTQYF
TRBJ2-1,17,TRBV24-1,CATSDSRGQGTYNEQFF
TRBJ1-3,14,TRBV19,CASRRVYSGNTIYF
TRBJ1-5,13,TRBV4-2,CASSRGGAQPQHF